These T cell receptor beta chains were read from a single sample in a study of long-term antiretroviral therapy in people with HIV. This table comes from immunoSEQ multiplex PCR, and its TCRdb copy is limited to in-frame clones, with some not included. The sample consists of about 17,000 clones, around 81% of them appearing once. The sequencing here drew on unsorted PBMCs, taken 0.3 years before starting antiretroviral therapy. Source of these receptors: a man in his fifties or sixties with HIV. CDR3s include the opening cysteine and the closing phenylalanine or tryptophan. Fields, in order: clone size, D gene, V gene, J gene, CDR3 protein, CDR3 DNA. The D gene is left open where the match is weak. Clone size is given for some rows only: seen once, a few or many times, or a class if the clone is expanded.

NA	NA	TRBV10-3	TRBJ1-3	CAIAAEIRGSGNTIYF	TGTGCCATCGCAGCGGAAATCAGGGGTTCTGGAAACACCATATATTTT
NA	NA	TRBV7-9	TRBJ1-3	CASRSTRSSGNTIYF	TGTGCCAGCAGATCCACCCGGTCGTCTGGAAACACCATATATTTT
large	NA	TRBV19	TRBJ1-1	CASSLGNTEAFF	TGTGCCAGTAGTCTCGGGAACACTGAAGCTTTCTTT
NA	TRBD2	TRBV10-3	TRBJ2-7	CAIRLGDYDEQYF	TGTGCCATTCGACTAGGGGACTACGACGAGCAGTACTTC
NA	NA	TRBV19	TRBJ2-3	CASSIFTGLGTDTQYF	TGTGCCAGTAGTATTTTTACGGGATTGGGCACAGATACGCAGTATTTT
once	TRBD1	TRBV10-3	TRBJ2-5	CAIRWDRGYETQYF	TGTGCCATCAGGTGGGACAGGGGCTACGAGACCCAGTACTTC
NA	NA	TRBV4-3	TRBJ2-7	CASSQDTGYDEQYF	TGCGCCAGCAGCCAAGATACAGGATATGACGAGCAGTACTTC
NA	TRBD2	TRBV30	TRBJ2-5	CAWSVSLAGEYPQYF	TGTGCCTGGAGTGTTAGTCTAGCGGGAGAATATCCCCAGTACTTC
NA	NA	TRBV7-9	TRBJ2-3	CASSLAGAGTDTQYF	TGTGCCAGCAGCTTAGCGGGAGCTGGCACAGATACGCAGTATTTT
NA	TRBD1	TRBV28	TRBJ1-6	CASSPPTGGGSPLHF	TGTGCCAGCAGTCCCCCGACAGGGGGCGGGTCACCCCTCCACTTT
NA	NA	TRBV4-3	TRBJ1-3	CASSLVHRVYAGNTIYF	TGCGCCAGCAGCCTCGTCCATCGGGTGTACGCTGGAAACACCATATATTTT
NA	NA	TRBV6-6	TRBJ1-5	CASSYSKTGQPQHF	TGTGCCAGCAGTTACTCTAAGACGGGTCAGCCCCAGCATTTT
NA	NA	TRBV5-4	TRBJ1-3	CASSVGGGGNTIYF	TGTGCCAGCAGCGTGGGAGGGGGTGGAAACACCATATATTTT
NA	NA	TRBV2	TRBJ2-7	CASSERLYEQYF	TGTGCCAGCAGTGAAAGACTCTACGAGCAGTACTTC
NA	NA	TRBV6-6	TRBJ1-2	CASTNQGGYTF	TGTGCCAGCACCAACCAGGGAGGCTACACCTTC
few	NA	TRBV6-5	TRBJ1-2	CASSLQGFYGYTF	TGTGCCAGCAGTTTACAGGGCTTCTATGGCTACACCTTC
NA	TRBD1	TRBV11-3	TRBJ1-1	CASSSDRVSTEAFF	TGTGCCAGCAGCTCGGACAGGGTGTCGACTGAAGCTTTCTTT
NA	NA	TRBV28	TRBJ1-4	CASSPHYRRENEKLFF	TGTGCCAGCAGCCCTCACTACCGACGGGAAAATGAAAAACTGTTTTTT
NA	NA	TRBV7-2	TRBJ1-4	CASSLVGGRDEKLFF	TGTGCCAGCAGCTTAGTAGGGGGTAGGGATGAAAAACTGTTTTTT
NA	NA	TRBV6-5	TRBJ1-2	CASSYGAVYGYTF	TGTGCCAGCAGTTACGGGGCAGTCTATGGCTACACCTTC
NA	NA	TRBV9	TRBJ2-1	CASSVVGESYYNEQFF	TGTGCCAGCAGCGTAGTAGGAGAGTCCTACTACAATGAGCAGTTCTTC
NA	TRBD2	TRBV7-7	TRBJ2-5	CASSLEGGPGETQYF	TGTGCTAGCAGCTTAGAGGGAGGGCCGGGGGAGACCCAGTACTTC
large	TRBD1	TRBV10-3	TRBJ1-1	CAISPGTGEPRAEAFF	TGTGCCATCAGTCCCGGGACAGGTGAACCCCGGGCTGAAGCTTTCTTT
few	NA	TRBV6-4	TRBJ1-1	CASNSDTRGNTEAFF	TGTGCCAGCAATTCGGACACCCGGGGAAACACTGAAGCTTTCTTT
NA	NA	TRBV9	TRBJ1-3	CASSIKEFDSGNTIYF	TGTGCCAGCAGCATAAAGGAATTCGACTCTGGAAACACCATATATTTT
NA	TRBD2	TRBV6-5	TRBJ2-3	CASSPASGPADTQYF	TGTGCCAGCAGTCCGGCTAGCGGGCCCGCAGATACGCAGTATTTT
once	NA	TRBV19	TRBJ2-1	CASSISPRPNNEQFF	TGTGCCAGTAGTATAAGTCCCCGGCCCAACAATGAGCAGTTCTTC
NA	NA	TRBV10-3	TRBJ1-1	CAISLDTQGTEAFF	TGTGCCATCAGTTTGGACACTCAAGGCACTGAAGCTTTCTTT
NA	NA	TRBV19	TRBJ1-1	CASSLGHQGNTEAFF	TGTGCCAGTAGTCTGGGCCATCAGGGGAACACTGAAGCTTTCTTT
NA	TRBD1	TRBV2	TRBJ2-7	CAGYRGYYEQYF	TGTGCCGGCTACAGGGGCTACTACGAGCAGTACTTC
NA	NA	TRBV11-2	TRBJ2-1	CASSSQAGYNEQFF	TGTGCCAGCAGCTCCCAGGCGGGTTACAATGAGCAGTTCTTC
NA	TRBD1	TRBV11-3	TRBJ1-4	CASSSPPRGRDHEKLFF	TGTGCCAGCAGCTCCCCCCCCAGGGGGCGCGATCATGAAAAACTGTTTTTT
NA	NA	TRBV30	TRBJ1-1	CAWEPGVNTEAFF	TGTGCCTGGGAGCCAGGGGTTAACACTGAAGCTTTCTTT
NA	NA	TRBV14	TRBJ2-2	CASSLTSNRESTGELFF	TGTGCCAGCAGCCTCACCTCAAACAGGGAAAGCACCGGGGAGCTGTTTTTT
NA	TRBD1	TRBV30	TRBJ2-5	CAWSVQGGETQYF	TGTGCCTGGAGTGTACAGGGGGGAGAGACCCAGTACTTC
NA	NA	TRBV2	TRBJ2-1	CASRWLINEQFF	TGTGCCAGCAGGTGGCTTATCAATGAGCAGTTCTTC
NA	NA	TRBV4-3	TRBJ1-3	CASSQVGGGAGNTIYF	TGCGCCAGCAGCCAAGTAGGAGGCGGCGCGGGGAACACCATATATTTT
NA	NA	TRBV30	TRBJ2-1	CAWARGPWPFF	TGTGCCTGGGCCCGAGGCCCTTGGCCGTTCTTC
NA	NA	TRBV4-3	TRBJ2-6	CASSPRGSSGANVLTF	TGCGCCAGCAGCCCCAGGGGAAGCTCTGGGGCCAACGTCCTGACTTTC
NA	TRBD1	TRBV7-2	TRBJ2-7	CASSPDRGPYEQYF	TGTGCCAGCAGTCCCGACAGGGGACCCTACGAGCAGTACTTC
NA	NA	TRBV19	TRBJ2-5	CASSLSGTQETQYF	TGTGCCAGTAGTCTCTCCGGGACACAAGAGACCCAGTACTTC
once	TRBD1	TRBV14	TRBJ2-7	CASSLIQGTYEQYF	TGTGCCAGCAGCCTCATACAGGGGACCTACGAGCAGTACTTC
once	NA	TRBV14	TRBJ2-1	CASSQAWEQFF	TGTGCCAGCAGCCAAGCGTGGGAGCAGTTCTTC